Following are 26 T cell receptor beta chains from one sample sequenced in a study of post-analysis software for immune sequencing data. Findings of the study overall: Patients had higher frequencies than controls of five TRBV segments, including TRBV5-6, TRBV5-1 and TRBV20-1.

Included in the TCR beta cDNA libraries were unique molecular identifiers. TCRdb called the PCR reads again in MiXCR, with one record for every CDR3 protein. The table has about half a million distinct CDR3 sequences, 40% to 55% seen once. Their specific antigens are unknown. Sequenced: blood. These receptor sequences come from a girl between 5 and 17 years old with multiple sclerosis.

V usage is TRBV7-3 and J usage is TRBJ2-5; 7 nucleotides match TRBD1. CDR3 length: 15 amino acids. The V segment lost 1 base and the J segment 3 bases; nucleotides outside the gene matches: 5. Germline V gene sequence: CDR1 SGHTA, CDR2 FQGTGA. CDR3 coding DNA: TGTGCCAGCAGCTTAAGTCTAGGGACAGAAGAGACCCAGTACTTC. As protein: CASSLSLGTEETQYF.

This clonotype was recorded only once. The V and J genes are TRBV19 and TRBJ1-5; D remains unclear. The germline V gene has CDR1 LNHDA and CDR2 SQIVND (reference sequence). The CDR3 is 14 residues long. V was cut by 4 bases and J by 1 base, with 8 bases left in between. For the CDR3, the DNA is TGTGCCAGTAGTACCGATACGAGCAATCAGCCCCAGCATTTT. Translated, it gives CASSTDTSNQPQHF. Drawing the rest from reference TRBV19 and TRBJ1-5, the complete variable domain is DGGITQSPKYLFRKEGQNVTLSCEQNLNHDAMYWYRQDPGQGLRLIYYSQIVNDFQKGDIAEGYSVSREKKESFPLTVTSAQKNPTAFYLCASSTDTSNQPQHFGDGTRLSIL.

The rearrangement links TRBV4-1 to TRBJ2-5; 7 bases agree with TRBD2. CDR3 length equals 14 residues. From germline, CDR1 is MGHRA and CDR2 YSYEKL. V was pared by 4 bases and J by 0 bases, with 2 bases of the junction left unmatched. The CDR3 sequence: CASSPSGHQETQYF. CDR3 DNA: TGCGCCAGCAGCCCTAGCGGCCACCAAGAGACCCAGTACTTC.

The CDR3 sequence is CSVSGRTNQPQHF. In nucleotides, the CDR3 is TGCAGCGTTTCAGGCCGGACTAATCAGCCCCAGCATTTT. V gene TRBV29-1 combines with J gene TRBJ1-5; no definite D call. V lost 5 bases, J lost 4 bases, and 12 bases lay in between. The germline gives CDR1 SQVTM, CDR2 ANQGSEA. CDR3 length equals 13 residues.

The V and J genes are TRBV24-1 and TRBJ1-2, with D hard to call. Germline CDR1 and CDR2: KGHDR and SFDVKD. V shed 4 bases and J shed 8 bases, with 16 bases lying between them. The CDR3 is 14 amino acids. The CDR3 sequence: CATSDRRTEGGYTF. DNA of the CDR3: TGTGCCACCAGTGACCGACGGACGGAAGGCGGCTACACCTTC.

The chain couples TRBV19 to TRBJ2-1; a weak D match, TRBD2 (6 bases). CDR3 length equals 18 residues. The germline V gene has CDR1 LNHDA and CDR2 SQIVND (reference sequence). Trimming cost V 3 bases and J 4 bases, with 22 bases left between them. DNA of the CDR3: TGTGCCAGTAGTATCTCTCCTCTATTAGCGGCCCTTTACAATGAGCAGTTCTTC. Translating gives CASSISPLLAALYNEQFF.

The gene calls are TRBV29-1 and TRBJ2-6; D call uncertain. This CDR3 region has 13 residues. V lost 7 bases, J lost 0 bases, and 7 bases lay in between. Germline V gene sequence: CDR1 SQVTM, CDR2 ANQGSEA. This CDR3 is CSASYSGANVLTF. CDR3 coding DNA: TGCAGCGCGAGTTACTCTGGGGCCAACGTCCTGACTTTC. Based on the CDR3 plus reference TRBV29-1 and TRBJ2-6, the full variable domain is SAVISQKPSRDICQRGTSLTIQCQVDSQVTMMFWYRQQPGQSLTLIATANQGSEATYESGFVIDKFPISRPNLTFSTLTVSNMSPEDSSIYLCSASYSGANVLTFGAGSRLTVL.

V is TRBV29-1 and J is TRBJ1-5; D is possibly TRBD1 (6 bases). The CDR3 is made up of 16 amino acids. Trimming cost V 8 bases and J 2 bases, with 22 bases left between them. The germline V gene encodes CDR1 SQVTM and CDR2 ANQGSEA. The CDR3 nucleotides read TGCAGCCCCGCCTGTCAGGGGACGGGCGGCAATCAGCCCCAGCATTTT. It translates to CSPACQGTGGNQPQHF. Variable domain in full (rest from reference TRBV29-1 and TRBJ1-5): SAVISQKPSRDICQRGTSLTIQCQVDSQVTMMFWYRQQPGQSLTLIATANQGSEATYESGFVIDKFPISRPNLTFSTLTVSNMSPEDSSIYLCSPACQGTGGNQPQHFGDGTRLSIL.

This clonotype was picked up a small number of times. The gene calls are TRBV24-1 and TRBJ2-1, with D maybe TRBD2 (5 bases). Per germline, CDR1 KGHDR and CDR2 SFDVKD. The CDR3 covers 16 residues. Trimming cost V 1 base and J 0 bases, with 9 bases left between them. CDR3 in amino acids: CATSDFTGSSYNEQFF. CDR3 DNA sequence: TGTGCCACCAGTGATTTTACGGGGAGCTCCTACAATGAGCAGTTCTTC.

This clonotype was detected only a few times. The genes are TRBV7-9 and TRBJ2-1; 7 bases line up with TRBD1. The junction had 3 bases not matched to a gene; V was cut back by 3 bases and J by 4 bases. The CDR3 loop spans 14 amino acids. The germline V gene has CDR1 SEHNR and CDR2 FQNEAQ (reference sequence). In DNA form, the CDR3 reads TGTGCCAGCAGCTTCGGGACAGCGTACAATGAGCAGTTCTTC. It translates to CASSFGTAYNEQFF.

This rearrangement joins TRBV28 to TRBJ1-1; D is perhaps TRBD1 (5 bases). Germline CDR1 MDHEN, CDR2 SYDVKM. There are 13 residues in the CDR3. Trimming removed 6 bases from V and 5 bases from J, with 13 bases in between. CDR3 DNA: TGTGCCAGCAGCCGGGGACCCGGTACTGAAGCTTTCTTT. Translation gives CASSRGPGTEAFF.

This clonotype was seen a handful of times. The chain carries TRBV7-3 and TRBJ2-5, with a tentative D call TRBD2 (6 bases). CDR3 length: 15 amino acids. Trimming pared 0 bases from V and 1 base from J, leaving 9 bases between. Per germline, CDR1 SGHTA and CDR2 FQGTGA. The CDR3 loop is CASSLTGLFQETQYF. The CDR3 DNA follows: TGTGCCAGCAGCTTAACAGGACTATTCCAAGAGACCCAGTACTTC.

Regarding this clonotype: An end of the junction does not agree with germline; a read error may underlie this. CDR3 loop: CASSLSKLAGQTQYF. The CDR3 DNA follows: TGCGCCAGCAGTTTATCGAAACTAGCGGGGCAGACCCAGTACTTC. The gene calls are TRBV27 and TRBJ2-5; TRBD2 matches at 10 bases. The CDR3 length is 15 residues. The V gene's germline CDR1 is MNHEY and CDR2 SMNVEV (reference sequence).

To note about this clonotype: A junction boundary mismatches the germline segment, possibly from a read error. V and J are TRBV7-9 and TRBJ2-6; possible D gene TRBD2, 5 bases. Germline lookup yields CDR1 SEHNR and CDR2 FQNEAQ (reference sequence). This CDR3 is 18 amino acids long. CDR3 loop: CTSSLEEESGSGANVLTF. The CDR3 nucleotides read TGTACCAGCAGCTTAGAAGAAGAGTCGGGGTCTGGGGCCAACGTCCTGACTTTC.

This clonotype was seen only a few times. The V and J genes are TRBV20-1 and TRBJ2-7, with 9 positions matching TRBD1. Germline trimming cut 8 bases from V and 4 bases from J; bases unmatched to any gene: 6. CDR3 size: 12 residues. From germline, CDR1 is DFQATT and CDR2 SNEGSKA (reference sequence). CDR3 DNA: TGCAGTTGGACAGGGGAAATATACGAGCAGTACTTC. This codes for CSWTGEIYEQYF.

The chain employs TRBV6-1 and TRBJ1-5, with D perhaps TRBD1 (6 bases). The germline V gene has CDR1 MNHNS and CDR2 SASEGT. This CDR3 is built from 12 residues. Trimming took off 8 bases at V and 4 bases at J, with 9 bases between the two ends. CDR3 sequence reads: CASGQTNQPQHF. CDR3 in DNA: TGTGCCAGCGGACAGACGAATCAGCCCCAGCATTTT.

This chain joins TRBV7-9 and TRBJ2-1, with D tentatively TRBD1 (7 bases). Germline V gene data show CDR1 as SEHNR and CDR2 as FQNEAQ (reference sequence). Between the trimmed V and J ends, which lost 5 bases and 1 base, there was a span of 18 bases. The CDR3 runs 17 residues. CDR3 region: CASSPGAGGLSYNEQFF. In nucleotides, the CDR3 is TGTGCCAGCAGCCCGGGGGCAGGGGGGTTGTCCTACAATGAGCAGTTCTTC.

Here the CDR3 DNA reads TGTGCCAGCGGCGAGGGCTACGAGCAGTACTTC. As protein: CASGEGYEQYF. The rearrangement links TRBV12-3 or TRBV12-4 to TRBJ2-7; TRBD2 might be the D (5 bases). The V gene lost 8 bases and the J gene lost 3 bases, with 8 bases spanning the gap. The CDR3 runs 11 residues.

CDR3 bases: TGCAGTGCTAGTCTATACCGAGTCGACAATGAGCAGTTCTTC. Protein: CSASLYRVDNEQFF. The chain has TRBV20-1 and TRBJ2-1; D is unresolved. The germline CDR1 and CDR2 sequences are DFQATT and SNEGSKA (reference sequence). The CDR3 runs to 14 residues. Trimming took 3 bases from V and 5 from J, leaving 14 bases between them.

This clonotype was seen more than once but under ten times. The V call is TRBV28, the J call TRBJ2-5; no reliable D call. The V gene lost 3 bases and the J gene lost 9 bases, with 5 bases spanning the gap. Germline V gene sequence: CDR1 MDHEN, CDR2 SYDVKM. The CDR3 covers 10 residues. CDR3 amino acids: CASSFKAQYF. The CDR3 region has the DNA TGTGCCAGCAGTTTCAAGGCCCAGTACTTC.

V is TRBV14 and J is TRBJ2-1; 8 bases are shared with TRBD1. With V trimmed by 4 bases and J by 2 bases, 4 bases remained unmatched. Looked up from germline, CDR1 is SGHDN and CDR2 is FVKESK. The CDR3 length is 15 residues. The CDR3 here is CASSRRQGTYNEQFF. In DNA, the CDR3 is TGTGCCAGCAGCCGCCGACAGGGGACCTACAATGAGCAGTTCTTC. The full variable domain, in which reference TRBV14 and TRBJ2-1 provide the parts outside the CDR3, is EAGVTQFPSHSVIEKGQTVTLRCDPISGHDNLYWYRRVMGKEIKFLLHFVKESKQDESGMPNNRFLAERTGGTYSTLKVQPAELEDSGVYFCASSRRQGTYNEQFFGPGTRLTVL.

The chain couples TRBV7-2 to TRBJ1-2; the D gene is possibly TRBD1 (5 bases). V was cut by 5 bases and J by 4 bases, with 14 bases left in between. Per the germline V gene, CDR1 is SGHTA and CDR2 is FQGNSA. CDR3 length: 14 amino acids. The CDR3 region has the DNA TGTGCCAGCAGCCCCACGGGGGTCGGCTATGGCTACACCTTC. This sequence encodes CASSPTGVGYGYTF. Drawing the rest from reference TRBV7-2 and TRBJ1-2, the complete variable domain is GAGVSQSPSNKVTEKGKDVELRCDPISGHTALYWYRQSLGQGLEFLIYFQGNSAPDKSGLPSDRFSAERTGGSVSTLTIQRTQQEDSAVYLCASSPTGVGYGYTFGSGTRLTVV.

The genes are TRBV5-6 and TRBJ2-6; TRBD1 might be the D (7 bases). The V end was cut by 4 bases, the J end by 4 bases, with 21 bases between. CDR1 and CDR2 (germline): SGHDT, YYEEEE. The CDR3 runs 18 residues. The CDR3 DNA follows: TGTGCCAGCAGCGTGGCGTGGAGGGGACAGCTGGGGGCCAACGTCCTGACTTTC. Protein product: CASSVAWRGQLGANVLTF.

This chain joins TRBV2 and TRBJ1-2, with TRBD1 as a possible D gene (5 bases). The CDR3 extends over 17 amino acids. The V and J ends lost 5 bases and 4 bases respectively, with 23 bases between them. Germline assignment: CDR1 SNHLY and CDR2 FYNNEI. CDR3 sequence reads: CASSRNGGATSFYGYTF. DNA for the CDR3: TGTGCCAGCAGTAGAAATGGTGGGGCGACAAGTTTCTATGGCTACACCTTC.

The rearrangement uses TRBV28 and TRBJ2-7; TRBD2 matches at 11 bases. CDR3 length: 15 amino acids. Trimming at V came to 2 bases and at J to 10 bases, leaving 10 bases not matched to a gene. Per germline, CDR1 MDHEN and CDR2 SYDVKM. The DNA for the CDR3 is TGTGCCAGCAGTTTAGGAACTAGCGGGAGTCTTACCCAGTACTTC. The encoded protein is CASSLGTSGSLTQYF.

The CDR3 sequence is CASSSRREGPLAEQFF. The CDR3, as DNA: TGTGCCAGCAGTTCCAGGCGGGAGGGCCCTCTGGCTGAGCAGTTCTTC. The chain joins TRBV6-2 or TRBV6-3 to TRBJ2-1, with 9 bases that match TRBD2. After removal of 4 bases from V and 9 bases from J, the junction contained 13 bases not matched to a gene. The CDR3 is made up of 16 amino acids. Germline-derived CDR1 and CDR2 are MNHEY and SVGEGT.